The entry below gives a single T cell receptor beta chain sequence along with its context. Original processing methods: From reference gene primer amplification, estimates of nucleated cell counts were derived. Sequenced by immunoSEQ multiplex PCR; TCRdb stores in-frame clones only, minus some. V, J and clone size reflect that table, while D and trimming were determined from the DNA. Of about 170,000 clones in the sample, about 87% were seen once. The data are from a study of blood T cell repertoires in COVID-19. The source of this sequence is a young man with active or convalescent COVID-19. Sequenced material: peripheral blood.

Here the CDR3 reads CASSLKLAGLFTDTQYF. The CDR3, as DNA: TGTGCCAGCAGCTTGAAACTAGCGGGCCTATTCACAGATACGCAGTATTTT. The rearrangement links TRBV5-8 to TRBJ2-3; the match to TRBD2 covers 9 bases. Trimming removed 1 base from V and 2 bases from J; junction bases left unmatched: 8. This CDR3 comprises 17 residues. Germline-derived CDR1 and CDR2 are SGHTS and YDEGEE.